The T cell receptor beta chain described here comes from a study of T cell repertoires in cytomegalovirus infection. This clonotype was counted many times. V lost 2 bases and J lost 2, with 7 bases in between. Germline V CDR1 and CDR2: LNHDA, SQIVND (reference sequence). CDR3 length equals 13 residues. Each CDR3 protein gets one entry after TCRdb re-called the reads with MiXCR. Among 270,000 or so distinct CDR3 sequences listed, about 18% were seen once. The rearrangement joins TRBV19 to TRBJ2-7; D is unresolved. Sequenced sample: CD8+ T cells from PBMCs. The clonotype comes from a human donor in good health (CMV status not recorded). Some clones in this sample may be carry-over from other donors' samples. CDR3 sequence reads: CASSISGAYEQYF. CDR3 nucleotides: TGTGCCAGTAGTATATCTGGGGCCTACGAGCAGTACTTC.